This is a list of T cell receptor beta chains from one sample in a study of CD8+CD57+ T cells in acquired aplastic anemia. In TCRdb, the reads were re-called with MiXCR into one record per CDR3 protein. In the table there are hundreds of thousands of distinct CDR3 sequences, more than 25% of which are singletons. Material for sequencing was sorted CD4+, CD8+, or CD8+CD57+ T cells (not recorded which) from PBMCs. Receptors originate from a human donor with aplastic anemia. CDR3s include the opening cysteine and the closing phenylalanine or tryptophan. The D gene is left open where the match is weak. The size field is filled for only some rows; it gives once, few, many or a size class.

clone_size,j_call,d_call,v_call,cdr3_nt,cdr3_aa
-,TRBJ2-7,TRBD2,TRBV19,TGTGCCAGTAGTGCCTTAGCGGGGGGCTACGAGCAGTACTTC,CASSALAGGYEQYF
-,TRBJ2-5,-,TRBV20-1,TGCAGTGCGACTAGTTTCCCTCTTCGAGAGACCCAGTACTTC,CSATSFPLRETQYF
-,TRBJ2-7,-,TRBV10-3,TGTGCCAGCAGAGAGACACCTTACGAGCAGTACTTC,CASRETPYEQYF
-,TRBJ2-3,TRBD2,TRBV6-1,TGTGCCAGCAGGAGCGGGGGGGCCGATACGCAGTATTTT,CASRSGGADTQYF
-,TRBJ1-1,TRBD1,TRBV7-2,TGTGCCAGCAGCTTAGGGACAGGGGGAATCACTGAAGCTTTCTTT,CASSLGTGGITEAFF
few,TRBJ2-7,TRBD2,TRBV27,TGTGCCAGCAGTCAACTAGCGGGAGCAGGTTACGAGCAGTACTTC,CASSQLAGAGYEQYF
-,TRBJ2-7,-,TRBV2,TGTGCCAGCAGATTAGACGGCCCCTCCTACGAGCAGTACTTC,CASRLDGPSYEQYF
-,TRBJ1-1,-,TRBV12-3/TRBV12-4,TGTGCCAGCGGACACAGGGACCTGGGCACTGAAGCTTTCTTT,CASGHRDLGTEAFF
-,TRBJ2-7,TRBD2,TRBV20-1,TGCAGTGCCCCAGGGACTAGCGGGAGGGTGGCGTACTTC,CSAPGTSGRVAYF
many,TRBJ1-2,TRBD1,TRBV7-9,TGTGCCAGCAGCTTAACCGGGACAGGGGCAAATGGCTACACCTTC,CASSLTGTGANGYTF
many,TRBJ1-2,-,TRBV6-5,TGTGCCAGCAGTCGCTCGACTCAAAACTATGGCTACACCTTC,CASSRSTQNYGYTF
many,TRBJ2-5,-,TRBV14,TGTGCCAGCAGCCACGACGGGGTGGAGACCCAGTACTTC,CASSHDGVETQYF
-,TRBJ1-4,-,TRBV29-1,TGCAGCGTAGGGAGGGGGGAAAAACTGTTTTTT,CSVGRGEKLFF
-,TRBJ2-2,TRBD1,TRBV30,TGTGCCTGGAAGGCCAGGGGGTGGGCCGGGGAGCTGTTTTTT,CAWKARGWAGELFF
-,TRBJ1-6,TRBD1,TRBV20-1,TGCAGTGCTAGAGCAGGGGGCTATAATTCACCCCTCCACTTT,CSARAGGYNSPLHF
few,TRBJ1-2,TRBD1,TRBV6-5,TGTGCCAGCAGTTACGGCCGACAGGGGGCCGTTGGCTACACCTTC,CASSYGRQGAVGYTF
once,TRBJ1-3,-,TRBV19,TGTGCCAGTAACGACAGGATATATTTT,CASNDRIYF
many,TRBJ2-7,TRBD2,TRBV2,TGTGCCAGCAGGGACAGACTAGCGGGAACGTACGAGCAGTACTTC,CASRDRLAGTYEQYF
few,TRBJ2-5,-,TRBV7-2,TGTGCCAGCAGCCGGAAATCCGGGTCGGGAGAGACCCAGTACTTC,CASSRKSGSGETQYF
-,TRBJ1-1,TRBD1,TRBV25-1,TGTGCCAGCAATATGACAGGGGAAGCTTTCTTT,CASNMTGEAFF
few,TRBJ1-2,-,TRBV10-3,TGTGCCAGCCGGACACCTTTTAACTATGGCTACACCTTC,CASRTPFNYGYTF
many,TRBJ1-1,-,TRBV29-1,TGCAGCGCCGGTGGCGGGAACACTGAAGCTTTCTTT,CSAGGGNTEAFF
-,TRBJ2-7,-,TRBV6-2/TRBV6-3,TGTGCCAGCAGCCCGGGCCTTGGCCACGAGCAGTACTTC,CASSPGLGHEQYF
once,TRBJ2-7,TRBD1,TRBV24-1,TGTGCCACCAGTGATACTACGGGACAGGGGACACACGAGCAGTACTTC,CATSDTTGQGTHEQYF
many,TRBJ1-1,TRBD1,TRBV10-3,TGTGCCATCAGTGAAAGGGACAGGGTTGTCGGGGACACTGAAGCTTTCTTT,CAISERDRVVGDTEAFF
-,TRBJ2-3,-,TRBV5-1,TGCGCCAGCAGCTTAACAAGGGGGGCTAGCACAGATACGCAGTATTTT,CASSLTRGASTDTQYF
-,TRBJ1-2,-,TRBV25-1,TGTGCCAGCAGTTTATTCGGCGGAATCGGGCGTCATGGCTACACCTTC,CASSLFGGIGRHGYTF
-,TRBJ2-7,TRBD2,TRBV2,TGTGCCAGCAGCAGGAGACTAGCGGGATTTCGCGAGCAGTACTTC,CASSRRLAGFREQYF
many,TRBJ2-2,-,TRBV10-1,TGCGCCAGCAGTGAGTCAGAGAACACCGGGGAGCTGTTTTTT,CASSESENTGELFF
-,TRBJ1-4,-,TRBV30,TGTGCCTGGATCAGCGGGCGAGGCGAAAAACTGTTTTTT,CAWISGRGEKLFF
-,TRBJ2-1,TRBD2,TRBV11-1,TGTGCCAGCAGCTTATTTAGCGGGGGAGTCAATGAGCAGTTCTTC,CASSLFSGGVNEQFF
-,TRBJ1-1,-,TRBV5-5,TGTGCCAGCAGCTTGGAAGGGTTGTCCACTGAAGCTTTCTTT,CASSLEGLSTEAFF
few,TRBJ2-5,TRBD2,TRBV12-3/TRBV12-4,TGTGCCAGCAGGTCGGGGGGGCGGGAGACCCAGTACTTC,CASRSGGRETQYF
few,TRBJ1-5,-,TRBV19,TGTGCCAGTAGTTTCGGGGTGCCAATGGGCGGGCCCCAGCATTTT,CASSFGVPMGGPQHF
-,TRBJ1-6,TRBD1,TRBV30,TGTGCCTGGGTCGACAGGGGTGGATCACCCCTCCACTTT,CAWVDRGGSPLHF
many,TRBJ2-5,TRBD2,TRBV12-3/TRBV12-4,TGTGCCAGCGGGACTAGTTGGGAGACCCAGTACTTC,CASGTSWETQYF
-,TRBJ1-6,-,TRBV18,TGTGCCAGCTCACCCCAGGGAGATAATTCACCCCTCCACTTT,CASSPQGDNSPLHF